In its sample, the clone carrying this TCR beta chain was seen once. Its antigen is still unknown. Germline V gene lookup returns CDR1 SGHTA and CDR2 FQGNSA. With V trimmed by 1 base and J by 6 bases, 3 bases remained unmatched. There are 15 residues in the CDR3. The sample comes from a study of siplizumab effects on memory and regulatory T cells. The data were produced by immunoSEQ multiplex PCR, yet TCRdb's version contains in-frame clones alone and is incomplete. The top ten clones hold around 0.16% of a sample with 110,000 or so clones, around 93% of them seen once. Study observations and caveats: Siplizumab brought about a significant reduction in alloreactive sequences traceable to unstimulated CD4+ memory cells.

This sequence originates from a human donor in good health. The sample consisted of non-Treg CD4+ T cells sorted from blood. The chain has TRBV7-2 and TRBJ1-6, with TRBD1 matching 7 bases. Here the CDR3 DNA reads TGTGCCAGCAGCTTAGGGGGGACAGTTAATTCACCCCTCCACTTT. This translates into CASSLGGTVNSPLHF.